The rows below give T cell receptor beta chains drawn from one sample of a study of cytomegalovirus exposure and HLA in healthy donors. Assay used: immunoSEQ multiplex PCR; TCRdb lists only in-frame clones, some missing. The data contain fewer than 100,000 clones, about 80% of them seen just once; the ten biggest clones take up more than 1.5%. Material for sequencing was PBMCs. The receptors originated from a man aged 35 to 55 in good health and CMV-seronegative. CDR3s include the opening cysteine and the closing phenylalanine or tryptophan. The order of the fields is CDR3 protein, CDR3 DNA, CDR3 length, D gene, clone size, V gene, J gene. The D gene is left open where the match is weak. Where a row states a size, it is once, few, many or the class of an expanded clone; other rows omit it.

CDR3aa: CASSYSRQAETQYF; CDR3nt: TGTGCCAGCAGTTACTCCCGGCAAGCGGAGACCCAGTACTTC; len: 14; d_gene: .; abundance: .; v_gene: TRBV6-5; j_gene: TRBJ2-5
CDR3aa: CASSLDGTETYGYTF; CDR3nt: TGTGCCAGCAGCTTAGATGGGACAGAGACCTATGGCTACACCTTC; len: 15; d_gene: TRBD1; abundance: .; v_gene: TRBV11-2; j_gene: TRBJ1-2
CDR3aa: CASSFGTWGANTGELFF; CDR3nt: TGTGCCAGCAGCTTCGGGACTTGGGGGGCGAACACCGGGGAGCTGTTTTTT; len: 17; d_gene: .; abundance: .; v_gene: TRBV5-4; j_gene: TRBJ2-2
CDR3aa: CASSLMDRGGAEAFF; CDR3nt: TGTGCCAGCAGCCTCATGGACAGGGGAGGTGCAGAAGCTTTCTTT; len: 15; d_gene: TRBD1; abundance: .; v_gene: TRBV5-6; j_gene: TRBJ1-1
CDR3aa: CASSLGGPGGPQETQYF; CDR3nt: TGTGCCAGCAGCTTAGGGGGGCCCGGGGGGCCGCAAGAGACCCAGTACTTC; len: 17; d_gene: .; abundance: .; v_gene: TRBV7-2; j_gene: TRBJ2-5
CDR3aa: CARSLLGTGSRSNQPQHF; CDR3nt: TGTGCCCGCAGCTTGCTTGGGACAGGCAGTCGTAGCAATCAGCCCCAGCATTTT; len: 18; d_gene: TRBD1; abundance: once; v_gene: TRBV5-6; j_gene: TRBJ1-5
CDR3aa: CASSHSQSRREKLFF; CDR3nt: TGCGCCAGCAGCCATTCACAGTCGCGACGTGAAAAACTGTTTTTT; len: 15; d_gene: .; abundance: few; v_gene: TRBV4-3; j_gene: TRBJ1-4
CDR3aa: CASGGLATAYEQYF; CDR3nt: TGTGCCAGCGGGGGACTAGCGACGGCCTACGAGCAGTACTTC; len: 14; d_gene: TRBD2; abundance: .; v_gene: TRBV6-1; j_gene: TRBJ2-7
CDR3aa: CASNRQKNTEAFF; CDR3nt: TGTGCCAGCAATCGACAGAAGAACACTGAAGCTTTCTTT; len: 13; d_gene: .; abundance: few; v_gene: TRBV2; j_gene: TRBJ1-1
CDR3aa: CASSLRQGANYGYTF; CDR3nt: TGCGCCAGCAGCCTTAGACAGGGGGCAAACTATGGCTACACCTTC; len: 15; d_gene: TRBD1; abundance: .; v_gene: TRBV4-1; j_gene: TRBJ1-2
CDR3aa: CASSLTPSFSGGTSTDTQYF; CDR3nt: TGTGCCAGCAGCTTAACGCCTTCATTTAGCGGGGGGACTAGCACAGATACGCAGTATTTT; len: 20; d_gene: TRBD2; abundance: .; v_gene: TRBV7-3; j_gene: TRBJ2-3
CDR3aa: CASSQDDLRRETQYF; CDR3nt: TGCGCCAGCAGCCAAGATGACCTCCGGCGGGAGACCCAGTACTTC; len: 15; d_gene: .; abundance: .; v_gene: TRBV4-1; j_gene: TRBJ2-5
CDR3aa: CASSLQAGGNQETQYF; CDR3nt: TGTGCCAGCAGTTTACAAGCGGGAGGTAACCAAGAGACCCAGTACTTC; len: 16; d_gene: TRBD2; abundance: .; v_gene: TRBV27; j_gene: TRBJ2-5
CDR3aa: CASSSEQGPPYGYTF; CDR3nt: TGTGCCAGCAGCTCGGAACAGGGACCCCCCTATGGCTACACCTTC; len: 15; d_gene: .; abundance: .; v_gene: TRBV5-8; j_gene: TRBJ1-2
CDR3aa: CASSTGLAYNEQFF; CDR3nt: TGTGCCAGCAGTACAGGGCTCGCCTACAATGAGCAGTTCTTC; len: 14; d_gene: .; abundance: .; v_gene: TRBV27; j_gene: TRBJ2-1
CDR3aa: CASSVELAGGPPFF; CDR3nt: TGTGCCAGCAGCGTAGAACTAGCGGGGGGGCCACCCTTCTTC; len: 14; d_gene: TRBD2; abundance: .; v_gene: TRBV9; j_gene: TRBJ2-1
CDR3aa: CASSQMAGGSYNEQFF; CDR3nt: TGTGCCAGCAGCCAGATGGCGGGAGGGTCCTACAATGAGCAGTTCTTC; len: 16; d_gene: TRBD2; abundance: once; v_gene: TRBV28; j_gene: TRBJ2-1
CDR3aa: CASSATSGRAAGETQYF; CDR3nt: TGTGCCAGCAGCGCGACTAGCGGGAGGGCCGCAGGAGAGACCCAGTACTTC; len: 17; d_gene: TRBD2; abundance: .; v_gene: TRBV9; j_gene: TRBJ2-5
CDR3aa: CASSQVVETQYF; CDR3nt: TGTGCCAGCTCCCAGGTGGTAGAGACCCAGTACTTC; len: 12; d_gene: .; abundance: .; v_gene: TRBV27; j_gene: TRBJ2-5
CDR3aa: CAWSEREHSSNQPQHF; CDR3nt: TGTGCCTGGAGTGAGAGGGAACACTCTAGCAATCAGCCCCAGCATTTT; len: 16; d_gene: .; abundance: .; v_gene: TRBV30; j_gene: TRBJ1-5
CDR3aa: CASSHHGGSYEQYF; CDR3nt: TGCGCCAGCAGCCACCACGGCGGCTCCTACGAGCAGTACTTC; len: 14; d_gene: .; abundance: .; v_gene: TRBV4-3; j_gene: TRBJ2-7
CDR3aa: CASQTGVNEQFF; CDR3nt: TGTGCCAGCCAGACAGGGGTGAATGAGCAGTTCTTC; len: 12; d_gene: TRBD1; abundance: .; v_gene: TRBV27; j_gene: TRBJ2-1
CDR3aa: CASSRQGRGDTEAFF; CDR3nt: TGCGCCAGCAGCAGACAAGGGAGGGGGGACACTGAAGCTTTCTTT; len: 15; d_gene: .; abundance: .; v_gene: TRBV5-1; j_gene: TRBJ1-1
CDR3aa: CASSPGGLAANEQFF; CDR3nt: TGTGCCAGCAGCCCAGGCGGACTAGCGGCAAATGAGCAGTTCTTC; len: 15; d_gene: TRBD2; abundance: .; v_gene: TRBV5-4; j_gene: TRBJ2-1
CDR3aa: CASSVAGVGDTQYF; CDR3nt: TGCGCCAGCAGTGTAGCGGGAGTGGGTGATACGCAGTATTTT; len: 14; d_gene: TRBD2; abundance: .; v_gene: TRBV4-3; j_gene: TRBJ2-3
CDR3aa: CASSGTGIPLNEGYTF; CDR3nt: TGTGCCAGCAGTGGGACAGGGATTCCCCTTAATGAGGGCTACACCTTC; len: 16; d_gene: TRBD1; abundance: .; v_gene: TRBV2; j_gene: TRBJ1-2
CDR3aa: CASSPRTSGSSYEQYF; CDR3nt: TGTGCCAGCAGCCCCCGGACTAGCGGGAGCTCCTACGAGCAGTACTTC; len: 16; d_gene: TRBD2; abundance: few; v_gene: TRBV7-8; j_gene: TRBJ2-7
CDR3aa: CASRTRQGVNTGELFF; CDR3nt: TGTGCCAGCAGGACTAGACAGGGGGTAAACACCGGGGAGCTGTTTTTT; len: 16; d_gene: TRBD1; abundance: .; v_gene: TRBV5-4; j_gene: TRBJ2-2
CDR3aa: CASSTSVTGTYEQYF; CDR3nt: TGTGCCAGTAGTACCTCCGTGACAGGTACCTACGAGCAGTACTTC; len: 15; d_gene: .; abundance: few; v_gene: TRBV19; j_gene: TRBJ2-7
CDR3aa: CASSTQGQSYGYTF; CDR3nt: TGTGCCAGCTCAACACAGGGGCAGTCCTATGGCTACACCTTC; len: 14; d_gene: TRBD1; abundance: .; v_gene: TRBV18; j_gene: TRBJ1-2
CDR3aa: CATGQGTNEQYF; CDR3nt: TGTGCCACTGGACAGGGGACGAACGAGCAGTACTTC; len: 12; d_gene: TRBD1; abundance: .; v_gene: TRBV10-3; j_gene: TRBJ2-7
CDR3aa: CASAIPRRYEQYF; CDR3nt: TGTGCCAGCGCCATTCCGCGCCGCTACGAGCAGTACTTC; len: 13; d_gene: .; abundance: .; v_gene: TRBV7-3; j_gene: TRBJ2-7
CDR3aa: CASSGLIAAYYNEQFF; CDR3nt: TGTGCCAGCAGTGGATTAATAGCGGCCTACTACAATGAGCAGTTCTTC; len: 16; d_gene: .; abundance: .; v_gene: TRBV2; j_gene: TRBJ2-1
CDR3aa: CASSRGDTQYF; CDR3nt: TGTGCCAGCAGCAGGGGAGATACGCAGTATTTT; len: 11; d_gene: .; abundance: .; v_gene: TRBV27; j_gene: TRBJ2-3
CDR3aa: CASSLTGPGPQHF; CDR3nt: TGTGCCAGCTCTCTGACAGGGCCAGGGCCCCAGCATTTT; len: 13; d_gene: TRBD1; abundance: .; v_gene: TRBV7-2; j_gene: TRBJ1-5
CDR3aa: CASSIASVTGELFF; CDR3nt: TGTGCCAGCAGTATAGCTAGCGTCACCGGGGAGCTGTTTTTT; len: 14; d_gene: .; abundance: .; v_gene: TRBV28; j_gene: TRBJ2-2
CDR3aa: CASSLAGRQASPYNEQFF; CDR3nt: TGTGCCAGCAGCTTGGCCGGGCGGCAGGCTAGCCCTTACAATGAGCAGTTCTTC; len: 18; d_gene: .; abundance: .; v_gene: TRBV11-3; j_gene: TRBJ2-1
CDR3aa: CASRDYGRVNEQFF; CDR3nt: TGTGCCAGCAGAGACTACGGGCGGGTCAATGAGCAGTTCTTC; len: 14; d_gene: .; abundance: once; v_gene: TRBV11-2; j_gene: TRBJ2-1
CDR3aa: CASSQTTGVGYTF; CDR3nt: TGTGCCAGCAGCCAAACGACAGGGGTTGGCTACACCTTC; len: 13; d_gene: TRBD1; abundance: few; v_gene: TRBV6-1; j_gene: TRBJ1-2
CDR3aa: CASSLAGTGPYEQYF; CDR3nt: TGTGCCAGCAGCTTAGCCGGGACAGGCCCCTACGAGCAGTACTTC; len: 15; d_gene: TRBD1; abundance: .; v_gene: TRBV7-2; j_gene: TRBJ2-7
CDR3aa: CASSPIQGHGYTF; CDR3nt: TGCGCCAGCAGCCCTATACAGGGGCATGGCTACACCTTC; len: 13; d_gene: TRBD1; abundance: .; v_gene: TRBV5-1; j_gene: TRBJ1-2
CDR3aa: CASRPTGYSNQPQHF; CDR3nt: TGTGCCAGCAGACCCACAGGGTACAGCAATCAGCCCCAGCATTTT; len: 15; d_gene: .; abundance: .; v_gene: TRBV6-5; j_gene: TRBJ1-5
CDR3aa: CASSLGSSGSSDTQYF; CDR3nt: TGCGCCAGCAGCTTGGGTTCTAGCGGGAGTTCAGATACGCAGTATTTT; len: 16; d_gene: TRBD2; abundance: .; v_gene: TRBV5-1; j_gene: TRBJ2-3
CDR3aa: CASKDRGTGGYTF; CDR3nt: TGTGCCAGTAAGGACAGGGGGACGGGCGGCTACACCTTC; len: 13; d_gene: TRBD1; abundance: .; v_gene: TRBV25-1; j_gene: TRBJ1-2
CDR3aa: CASSLEPSASTDTQYF; CDR3nt: TGCGCCAGCAGCTTGGAACCTAGCGCCAGCACAGATACGCAGTATTTT; len: 16; d_gene: .; abundance: .; v_gene: TRBV5-1; j_gene: TRBJ2-3
CDR3aa: CASSVGQRQETQYF; CDR3nt: TGTGCCAGCAGCGTAGGCCAGAGGCAAGAGACCCAGTACTTC; len: 14; d_gene: .; abundance: few; v_gene: TRBV9; j_gene: TRBJ2-5
CDR3aa: CASSLGGRKGYTF; CDR3nt: TGTGCCAGCAGTTTAGGGGGCAGGAAGGGCTACACCTTC; len: 13; d_gene: .; abundance: .; v_gene: TRBV28; j_gene: TRBJ1-2
CDR3aa: CASSSPGANQPQHF; CDR3nt: TGTGCCAGCAGTTCGCCGGGTGCCAATCAGCCCCAGCATTTT; len: 14; d_gene: .; abundance: few; v_gene: TRBV28; j_gene: TRBJ1-5
CDR3aa: CASSLDRVGEQYF; CDR3nt: TGTGCCAGCAGCCTGGACAGGGTCGGTGAGCAGTACTTC; len: 13; d_gene: TRBD1; abundance: few; v_gene: TRBV11-2; j_gene: TRBJ2-7
CDR3aa: CASSTLIDRGEQYF; CDR3nt: TGTGCCAGCAGTACCCTAATAGACAGGGGGGAGCAGTACTTC; len: 14; d_gene: TRBD1; abundance: .; v_gene: TRBV28; j_gene: TRBJ2-5
CDR3aa: CASSRSGGAVDTQYF; CDR3nt: TGTGCCAGCAGCCGGAGCGGGGGGGCTGTTGATACGCAGTATTTT; len: 15; d_gene: TRBD2; abundance: .; v_gene: TRBV9; j_gene: TRBJ2-3
CDR3aa: CASSDRETEAFF; CDR3nt: TGTGCCAGCAGCGACAGGGAAACTGAAGCTTTCTTT; len: 12; d_gene: TRBD1; abundance: few; v_gene: TRBV28; j_gene: TRBJ1-1
CDR3aa: CASRPGTSGYTDTQYF; CDR3nt: TGTGCCAGCAGACCCGGGACTAGCGGTTACACAGATACGCAGTATTTT; len: 16; d_gene: TRBD2; abundance: .; v_gene: TRBV2; j_gene: TRBJ2-3
CDR3aa: CASSSTGLNTEAFF; CDR3nt: TGTGCCAGCAGTTCGACAGGGCTGAACACTGAAGCTTTCTTT; len: 14; d_gene: TRBD1; abundance: .; v_gene: TRBV28; j_gene: TRBJ1-1
CDR3aa: CSVGGNIQYF; CDR3nt: TGTTCCGTCGGAGGAAACATTCAGTACTTC; len: 10; d_gene: .; abundance: few; v_gene: TRBV7-9; j_gene: TRBJ2-4